What follows is one TCR beta chain and its context. This entry belongs to a study of blood T cell repertoires in COVID-19. For the study at large: T cells, B-cell-depleted T cells, or PBMCs supplied cDNA or gDNA.

This CDR3 contains 13 residues. V was pared by 3 bases and J by 9 bases, with 5 bases of the junction left unmatched. CDR1 and CDR2 (germline): DFQATT, SNEGSKA (reference sequence). Cohort 3 recovered donors had two negative PCRs, clearance, or symptom resolution. Authors' analysis steps: Amplification of reference gene primers provided the estimated nucleated cell counts. This table comes from immunoSEQ multiplex PCR, and its TCRdb copy is limited to in-frame clones, with some not included. The V and J calls and the clone size are those of that table, but D and trimming were determined from the DNA. This table holds about 150,000 clones, roughly 75% found once.

This chain links TRBV20-1 with TRBJ1-6, with TRBD1 matching 7 bases. The sequenced sample was PBMCs or T cells enriched from blood (not recorded which). The source is a woman in her 50s who had recovered from COVID-19. The CDR3 loop is CSASGTVGSPLHF. CDR3 in DNA: TGCAGTGCTAGTGGGACAGTAGGTTCACCCCTCCACTTT.